This passage covers 18 T cell receptor beta chains from one sample sequenced in a study of T-cell reconstitution after alpha-beta-depleted transplantation in children. Unique molecular identifiers were incorporated into the prepared TCRbeta library. Using its own MiXCR run on the PCR reads, TCRdb lists one record per CDR3 protein. The sample contains approximately 500,000 distinct CDR3 sequences, roughly 27% of which appear only once. The specimen comprised PBMCs, sampled before TCRalphabeta/CD19-depleted stem cell transplant. All receptors derive from a boy under three years old with Wiskott-Aldrich syndrome, due to receive a stem cell transplant.

V is TRBV7-9 and J is TRBJ2-3; tentative D call: TRBD1 (6 bases). This CDR3 has 16 amino acids. Germline CDR1 SEHNR, CDR2 FQNEAQ (reference sequence). Trimming removed 5 bases at V and 2 bases at J, with 17 bases between. The CDR3 region has the DNA TGTGCCAGCAGCCCCGTCAGGGGTAGCCACACAGATACGCAGTATTTT. Amino acids: CASSPVRGSHTDTQYF.

The rearrangement links TRBV12-3 or TRBV12-4 to TRBJ2-7; 13 bases line up with TRBD2. With 5 bases clipped from V and 6 bases from J, the junction kept 4 bases outside the gene matches. The CDR3 is 14 amino acids. As DNA, the CDR3 is TGTGCCAGCAGTGGAGGACTAGCGGGAGTCGAGCAGTACTTC. Translating it yields CASSGGLAGVEQYF.

The CDR3 DNA reads as TGCGCCAGCAGCCCTAGTGGGAGCCCAGCCTACGAGCAGTACTTC. Translated, it gives CASSPSGSPAYEQYF. V is TRBV5-1 and J is TRBJ2-7, with a possible D match to TRBD2 (5 bases). This CDR3 region has 15 residues. V was shortened by 4 bases and J by 2 bases, with 16 bases between the two germline ends. CDR1 SGHRS and CDR2 YFSETQ come from the germline V gene.

This clonotype came up a few times. The DNA of the CDR3 is TGTGCCAGCAGCTTAGCTGCCAGGGCTGGCACTGAAGCTTTCTTT. This translates into CASSLAARAGTEAFF. The chain recombines TRBV7-2 with TRBJ1-1, with D tentatively TRBD1 (5 bases). The CDR3 loop spans 15 amino acids. Trimming shortened V by 0 bases and J by 4 bases, and 12 bases separated the two germline ends. Germline V gene sequence: CDR1 SGHTA, CDR2 FQGNSA.

This chain connects TRBV12-3 or TRBV12-4 to TRBJ1-2, with D possibly being TRBD1 (6 bases). The CDR3 loop spans 12 amino acids. Trimming removed 8 bases at V and 6 bases at J, with 13 bases between. CDR3 region: CASGHRVDGYTF. The CDR3 DNA is TGTGCCAGCGGTCACAGGGTGGATGGCTACACCTTC.

The V call is TRBV28, the J call TRBJ2-1, with 9 bases lining up with TRBD1. The germline V gene has CDR1 MDHEN and CDR2 SYDVKM. The CDR3 runs 16 residues. The V and J ends lost 5 bases and 6 bases, in that order; junction bases with no gene match: 11. CDR3: CASSRDRGSMINEQFF. Here the CDR3 DNA reads TGTGCCAGCAGTAGAGACAGGGGGAGCATGATCAATGAGCAGTTCTTC.

This clonotype was counted a few times. The chain is built from TRBV13 and TRBJ2-1, with D uncertain. Looked up from germline, CDR1 is PRHDT and CDR2 is FYEKMQ (reference sequence). Trimming stripped 0 bases from V and 2 bases from J, with 8 bases between. The CDR3 sequence is 15 residues long. Here the CDR3 reads CASSLGWRPYNEQFF. CDR3 DNA sequence: TGTGCCAGCAGCTTAGGCTGGCGGCCCTACAATGAGCAGTTCTTC.

The sample holds a few counts of this clonotype. The chain recombines TRBV24-1 with TRBJ2-7; D gene ambiguous. The germline V gene has CDR1 KGHDR and CDR2 SFDVKD. V was cut by 2 bases and J by 6 bases, with 10 bases left in between. This CDR3 spans 13 amino acids. The CDR3 here is CATSDSRIPEQYF. Here the CDR3 DNA reads TGTGCCACCAGTGATTCGAGGATCCCCGAGCAGTACTTC.

This clonotype has ten or more counts. The chain employs TRBV7-3 and TRBJ2-1; 7 bases are a match to TRBD2. V dropped 4 bases and J dropped 0; count of bases not matched to a gene: 3. The CDR3 runs 15 residues. From germline, CDR1 is SGHTA and CDR2 FQGTGA. The CDR3 coding sequence is TGTGCCAGCAGCTCCGGGAGGAGCTCCTACAATGAGCAGTTCTTC. Translation: CASSSGRSSYNEQFF.

This chain uses TRBV20-1 with TRBJ1-5, with TRBD1 as a possible D gene (5 bases). The CDR3 extends over 17 amino acids. The V end was cut by 0 bases, the J end by 3 bases, with 18 bases between. Germline loops: CDR1 DFQATT, CDR2 SNEGSKA (reference sequence). The DNA for the CDR3 is TGCAGTGCTAGAGATGTGGGGGGTTGGGCGATCAATCAGCCCCAGCATTTT. It specifies CSARDVGGWAINQPQHF.

Only a few counts were recorded for this clonotype. This chain joins TRBV10-3 and TRBJ2-3, with D perhaps TRBD2 (6 bases). Trimming removed 10 bases from V and 0 bases from J, with 17 bases in between. The CDR3 consists of 15 residues. CDR1 and CDR2 from the germline V gene are ENHRY and SYGVKD. Here the CDR3 DNA reads TGTGCCACCCTTTCGCGGGACTCCAGCACAGATACGCAGTATTTT. It translates to CATLSRDSSTDTQYF.

The rearrangement uses TRBV29-1 and TRBJ2-2; possible D gene TRBD1, 6 bases. The germline CDR1 and CDR2 sequences are SQVTM and ANQGSEA. The CDR3 extends over 14 amino acids. V was pared by 3 bases and J by 6 bases, with 14 bases between. CDR3 sequence (DNA): TGCAGCGTTGATAGCAGTGGGGGCCCCGGGGAGCTGTTTTTT. Amino acid sequence: CSVDSSGGPGELFF.

V and J are TRBV20-1 and TRBJ2-3; 8 nucleotides agree with TRBD2. V shed 3 bases and J 6 bases; nucleotides not matched to a gene: 8. The CDR3 is made up of 14 amino acids. Germline V gives CDR1 DFQATT, CDR2 SNEGSKA (reference sequence). CDR3 coding DNA: TGCAGTGCTAGCTCTAGCGGGCGAGTCGATACGCAGTATTTT. Amino acid sequence: CSASSSGRVDTQYF.

The table lists this clonotype with a few counts. The rearrangement joins TRBV4-2 to TRBJ1-2; 8 bases line up with TRBD1. With V trimmed by 3 bases and J by 3 bases, 6 bases remained unmatched. CDR3 length equals 15 residues. Germline CDR1 and CDR2: LGHNA and YNFKEQ. CDR3 coding DNA: TGTGCCAGCAGCCAGGAACAGGGGGGGGACTATGGCTACACCTTC. Its translation is CASSQEQGGDYGYTF.

This clonotype was counted between two and nine times. The chain recombines TRBV29-1 with TRBJ2-3; unclear D gene. Looked up from germline, CDR1 is SQVTM and CDR2 is ANQGSEA. This CDR3 comprises 10 residues. V was clipped by 4 bases and J by 6 bases, with 5 bases between them. The CDR3: CSVGIDTQYF. CDR3 DNA sequence: TGCAGCGTTGGTATCGATACGCAGTATTTT.

The rearrangement uses TRBV18 and TRBJ2-1; TRBD2 aligns across 7 bases. With 1 base clipped from V and 5 bases from J, the junction kept 8 bases outside the gene matches. From germline, CDR1 is KGHSH and CDR2 LQKENI. The CDR3 is 16 residues long. CDR3 DNA: TGTGCCAGCTCACCACGGAGGGACTACACGAACAATGAGCAGTTCTTC. Protein: CASSPRRDYTNNEQFF.

The chain recombines TRBV5-6 with TRBJ2-1, with D hard to call. V was pared by 0 bases and J by 9 bases, with 10 bases between. CDR3 size: 13 residues. Germline loops: CDR1 SGHDT, CDR2 YYEEEE. CDR3 in DNA: TGTGCCAGCAGCTTGGACCTAAGGATTGAGCAGTTCTTC. This encodes CASSLDLRIEQFF.

This chain uses TRBV5-1 with TRBJ2-1; D possibly corresponds to TRBD1 (5 bases). CDR1 and CDR2 (germline): SGHRS, YFSETQ. CDR3 length: 15 residues. Trimming cost V 1 base and J 0 bases, with 8 bases left between them. The CDR3 sequence is CASSLWGNSYNEQFF. The CDR3 bases are TGCGCCAGCAGCTTGTGGGGCAACTCCTACAATGAGCAGTTCTTC.